Below are 29 T cell receptor beta chains sequenced from a single sample in a study of cytomegalovirus exposure and HLA in healthy donors. Clones were read by immunoSEQ multiplex PCR, and TCRdb kept only the in-frame ones, dropping some. The sample has some 200,000 clones; approximately 86% are singletons. The sequenced sample was PBMCs. Receptors originate from a man aged 25-45 years in good health and CMV-seropositive.

In this sample, this clone turned up many times. CDR3 region: CASRTSGEVNEQFF. CDR3 bases: TGTGCCAGCCGGACTAGCGGGGAGGTCAATGAGCAGTTCTTC. The chain links TRBV6-4 to TRBJ2-1, with TRBD2 matching 12 bases. Germline loops: CDR1 MRHNA, CDR2 SNTAGT. This CDR3 has 14 residues. Germline trimming cut 8 bases from V and 6 bases from J; bases unmatched to any gene: 5.

The rearrangement joins TRBV14 to TRBJ2-7; 11 bases fit TRBD2. The CDR3 sequence is 15 residues long. Germline lookup yields CDR1 SGHDN and CDR2 FVKESK. The J segment lost 2 bases and the V segment lost 3 bases, leaving 3 bases of the junction unmatched. The CDR3 sequence: CASSHIAGGAYEQYF. The CDR3 nucleotides are TGTGCCAGCAGCCATATAGCGGGAGGGGCCTACGAGCAGTACTTC.

This clone was observed once. This sequence joins TRBV19 and TRBJ1-5; D possibly corresponds to TRBD1 (5 bases). Trimming stripped 4 bases from V and 0 bases from J, with 13 bases between. The CDR3 runs to 16 residues. Germline V CDR1 and CDR2: LNHDA, SQIVND (reference sequence). The chain's CDR3 is CASSTIRVYSNQPQHF. As DNA, the CDR3 is TGTGCCAGTAGTACTATCAGGGTTTATAGCAATCAGCCCCAGCATTTT.

The chain is built from TRBV11-3 and TRBJ1-1, with a tentative D call TRBD1 (6 bases). Germline V CDR1 and CDR2: SGHNT, YENEEA. V was pared by 6 bases and J by 3 bases, with 17 bases between. This CDR3 region has 15 residues. This chain's CDR3 is CASSSTGNPDTEAFF. The CDR3 coding sequence is TGTGCCAGCAGTTCAACAGGGAATCCGGACACTGAAGCTTTCTTT.

J is TRBJ2-2 and V is TRBV4-1; 9 positions agree with TRBD1. Unmatched junction bases numbered 4, after V lost 0 bases and J lost 5 bases. The CDR3 loop spans 16 amino acids. Germline CDR1 and CDR2: MGHRA and YSYEKL. As DNA, the CDR3 is TGCGCCAGCAGCCAAGACGGGACAGGGAGAACCGGGGAGCTGTTTTTT. Residues: CASSQDGTGRTGELFF.

The rearrangement links TRBV2 to TRBJ1-2; D is ambiguous. Deletions cut 6 bases from V and 2 bases from J, with 7 bases between. CDR3 length equals 12 residues. Germline V lookup: CDR1 SNHLY, CDR2 FYNNEI. CDR3 DNA: TGTGCCAGCAGGGGGTGGAACTATGGCTACACCTTC. Translated, it gives CASRGWNYGYTF.

In this sample, this clone turned up many times. The chain recombines TRBV4-2 with TRBJ1-5, with D possibly being TRBD1 (6 bases). Trimming removed 1 base from V and 10 bases from J, with 14 bases in between. Germline assignment: CDR1 LGHNA and CDR2 YNFKEQ. This CDR3 is 14 amino acids long. The CDR3 reads CASSQVGTMEPQHF. Written as DNA, the CDR3 is TGTGCCAGCAGCCAAGTAGGGACAATGGAACCCCAGCATTTT.

The CDR3 region has the DNA TGCGCCAGCAGCTTGGAGTACCAGCGGGAGTACAATGAGCAGTTCTTC. Protein sequence: CASSLEYQREYNEQFF. The chain has TRBV5-1 and TRBJ2-1, with 8 bases matching TRBD2. Germline loops: CDR1 SGHRS, CDR2 YFSETQ. The CDR3 has 16 residues. The V segment lost 0 bases and the J segment 4 bases; nucleotides outside the gene matches: 6. Based on the CDR3 plus reference TRBV5-1 and TRBJ2-1, the full variable domain is KAGVTQTPRYLIKTRGQQVTLSCSPISGHRSVSWYQQTPGQGLQFLFEYFSETQRNKGNFPGRFSGRQFSNSRSEMNVSTLELGDSALYLCASSLEYQREYNEQFFGPGTRLTVL.

Concerning this clone: At one of its ends the junction is not consistent with the germline gene, which may arise from a read error. This sequence joins TRBV2 and TRBJ2-7; the D is unclear. The CDR3 consists of 11 residues. Germline CDR1 SNHLY, CDR2 FYNNEI. The CDR3 loop reads CAGSDSYEQYF. The CDR3 DNA follows: TGTGCCGGCAGCGATTCCTACGAGCAGTACTTC.

This chain uses TRBV14 with TRBJ2-3; no clear D. V lost 1 base to trimming and J lost 7 bases, with 18 bases between them. The CDR3 totals 16 residues. CDR1 and CDR2 from the germline V gene are SGHDN and FVKESK. CDR3 nucleotides: TGTGCCAGCAGCCAAGGAATGCTGGGATCAGCACATACGCAGTATTTT. Amino acids: CASSQGMLGSAHTQYF.

This clone has ten or more counts. The chain combines TRBV10-2 with TRBJ2-7; 10 nucleotides line up with TRBD1. J gave up 4 bases and V 3 bases, and 3 bases lay outside the gene matches. Germline V CDR1 and CDR2: WSHSY, SAAADI. The length of the CDR3 is 14 residues. The CDR3 coding sequence is TGCGCCAGCAGTGAAGACAGGGGGCTGTACGAGCAGTACTTC. Translation gives CASSEDRGLYEQYF.

V and J are TRBV28 and TRBJ2-3; 11 nucleotides agree with TRBD2. Germline CDR1 MDHEN, CDR2 SYDVKM. The CDR3 has 18 amino acids. V dropped 4 bases and J dropped 4; count of bases not matched to a gene: 13. The CDR3 is CASSSTQTLAGVADTQYF. For the CDR3, the DNA is TGTGCCAGCAGTTCCACACAAACACTAGCGGGAGTAGCAGATACGCAGTATTTT.

This rearrangement joins TRBV9 to TRBJ2-2, with a weak D call TRBD2 (5 bases). Deletions cut 1 base from V and 9 bases from J, with 13 bases between. Germline-derived CDR1 and CDR2 are SGDLS and YYNGEE. The CDR3 has 14 residues. The CDR3 nucleotides read TGTGCCAGCAGCGTAACAGCGGTTTCGCGGGAGCTGTTTTTT. Amino acids: CASSVTAVSRELFF.

This clone was observed a single time. The J gene is TRBJ1-2, the V gene TRBV19; D might be TRBD1 (6 bases). The CDR3 extends over 14 amino acids. The germline V gene encodes CDR1 LNHDA and CDR2 SQIVND (reference sequence). Trimming removed 6 bases from V and 4 bases from J, with 15 bases in between. Here the CDR3 DNA reads TGTGCCAGTAGGCCCCAGGGGCATGCCTATGGCTACACCTTC. Amino acids: CASRPQGHAYGYTF.

This clone appeared a few times. CDR3 sequence reads: CASSMAAASSYNEQFF. CDR3 sequence (DNA): TGTGCCAGTAGTATGGCGGCGGCGAGCTCCTACAATGAGCAGTTCTTC. The V and J genes are TRBV19 and TRBJ2-1; D unclear. The germline gives CDR1 LNHDA, CDR2 SQIVND (reference sequence). The CDR3 consists of 16 residues. V shed 3 bases and J shed 0 bases, with 12 bases lying between them.

The genes are TRBV6-5 and TRBJ2-1; D is ambiguous. Trimming removed 0 bases from V and 5 bases from J, with 8 bases in between. The CDR3 is 14 amino acids. Germline CDR1 MNHEY, CDR2 SVGAGI. The CDR3 here is CASSYSPRNNEQFF. For the CDR3, the DNA is TGTGCCAGCAGTTACTCGCCCAGAAACAATGAGCAGTTCTTC.

This chain joins TRBV9 and TRBJ2-1; 8 nucleotides match TRBD2. V lost 1 base, J lost 6 bases, and 30 bases stayed unmatched. Germline CDR1 and CDR2: SGDLS and YYNGEE. The CDR3 covers 23 residues. CDR3 bases: TGTGCCAGCAGCGTACCCGACGAGGGGCGGGGGTCCCCGGGCCGCCGGGAGGGCAATGAGCAGTTCTTC. As protein: CASSVPDEGRGSPGRREGNEQFF.

The chain employs TRBV7-9 and TRBJ1-1; D not resolved. This CDR3 has 13 amino acids. Trimming stripped 5 bases from V and 8 bases from J, with 15 bases between. Germline V gene sequence: CDR1 SEHNR, CDR2 FQNEAQ (reference sequence). The CDR3 reads CASSASRDGEAFF. The CDR3 nucleotides read TGTGCCAGCAGCGCGAGCCGGGATGGGGAAGCTTTCTTT.

V gene TRBV4-1 combines with J gene TRBJ2-3; D is ambiguous. Germline V gene sequence: CDR1 MGHRA, CDR2 YSYEKL. V shed 7 bases and J shed 6 bases, with 14 bases lying between them. CDR3 size: 13 residues. CDR3 bases: TGCGCCAGCAAACCACTCACCGTGGATACGCAGTATTTT. Its translation: CASKPLTVDTQYF.

The chain joins TRBV7-8 to TRBJ2-7, with TRBD1 identical over 7 bases. Germline CDR1 and CDR2: SGHVS and FQNEAQ. The CDR3 loop spans 15 amino acids. Unmatched junction bases numbered 8, after V lost 3 bases and J lost 3 bases. Written as DNA, the CDR3 is TGTGCCAGCAGCTTTTTCCTTGGGACAGACTACGAGCAGTACTTC. Translation gives CASSFFLGTDYEQYF.

V gene TRBV5-1 combines with J gene TRBJ1-2; the D gene is possibly TRBD1 (5 bases). Trimming stripped 4 bases from V and 4 bases from J, with 17 bases between. The germline CDR1 and CDR2 sequences are SGHRS and YFSETQ. This CDR3 comprises 15 residues. The CDR3 loop is CASSIGVYKIYGYTF. The CDR3 region has the DNA TGCGCCAGCAGCATAGGGGTCTATAAAATCTATGGCTACACCTTC.

This chain connects TRBV7-6 to TRBJ2-7; either TRBD1 or TRBD2 may supply D (5 bases each). Germline-derived CDR1 and CDR2 are SGHVS and FNYEAQ. V lost 4 bases, J lost 6 bases, and 13 bases lay in between. This CDR3 region has 13 residues. The CDR3 sequence: CASSSGTSLEQYF. CDR3 nucleotide sequence: TGTGCCAGCAGCTCTGGGACCTCTCTCGAGCAGTACTTC.

DNA of the CDR3: TGCAGCGTGGAGGACAGGGAAGGCCAGCCCCAGCATTTT. Amino acids: CSVEDREGQPQHF. This chain joins TRBV29-1 and TRBJ1-5; 8 bases fit TRBD1. The CDR3 is made up of 13 amino acids. CDR1 and CDR2 from the germline V gene are SQVTM and ANQGSEA. J lost 7 bases, V lost 6 bases, and 8 bases had no gene match.

The chain uses TRBV7-2 and TRBJ2-5, with 7 bases aligning to TRBD2. The CDR3 is made up of 14 amino acids. Losses at the gene ends were 2 bases for V and 5 bases for J; bases not matched to a gene: 5. Germline CDR1 reads SGHTA; CDR2 reads FQGNSA. The CDR3, as DNA: TGTGCCAGCAGCTTAATTGGGGGGGTGGAGACCCAGTACTTC. Encoded protein: CASSLIGGVETQYF.

As regards this clone: The junction differs from germline at one of its ends, possibly a read error. The V and J genes are TRBV7-7 and TRBJ2-2; D not certain. This CDR3 contains 14 residues. Germline values: CDR1 SSHAT, CDR2 FNYEAQ (reference sequence). The chain's CDR3 is CASSLDTGTGELFF. The CDR3 nucleotides are TGTGCTAGCAGCCTTGACACCGGCACCGGGGAGCTGTTTTTT.

J is TRBJ1-1 and V is TRBV19; D unresolved. The CDR3 is 13 amino acids. Germline V CDR1 and CDR2: LNHDA, SQIVND (reference sequence). V lost 8 bases to trimming and J lost 1 base, with 11 bases between them. CDR3 protein: CASSGSTNTEAFF. The CDR3 DNA reads TGTGCCAGTTCGGGCAGCACGAACACTGAAGCTTTCTTT.

The chain uses TRBV5-3 and TRBJ2-5, with 12 positions matching TRBD2. TRBV5-3 is assigned to the ORF class and has an uncertain function. The CDR3 spans 17 residues. The junction had 8 bases not matched to a gene; V was cut back by 0 bases and J by 5 bases. This CDR3 reads CARSLAASGGAGETQYF. CDR3 coding DNA: TGTGCCAGAAGCTTGGCCGCTAGCGGGGGGGCCGGGGAGACCCAGTACTTC.

The rearrangement links TRBV7-7 to TRBJ2-5, with D uncertain. CDR3 length: 12 residues. Per germline, CDR1 SSHAT and CDR2 FNYEAQ (reference sequence). With 4 bases removed from V and 7 bases from J, the gap between germline ends came to 10 bases. The CDR3 loop reads CASSSPGGTQYF. The CDR3 DNA reads TGTGCCAGCAGCTCCCCCGGCGGGACCCAGTACTTC.

The genes are TRBV13 and TRBJ1-6; tentative D call: TRBD1 (5 bases). V lost 0 bases to trimming and J lost 6 bases, with 9 bases between them. This CDR3 is built from 15 residues. The V gene's germline CDR1 is PRHDT and CDR2 FYEKMQ (reference sequence). The CDR3 region is CASSLGAGTNSPLHF. The DNA for the CDR3 is TGTGCCAGCAGCTTAGGGGCAGGGACTAATTCACCCCTCCACTTT.